The 12 T cell receptor beta chains presented below share a single source sample, sequenced in a study of metastatic and nonmetastatic thyroid tumors. Each patient came to thyroid surgery without any prior treatment (of any kind). MiXCR re-clonotyped the PCR reads for TCRdb. The table has 31,000 or so clones, 25% to 30% seen once. Sequenced input: blood. These receptors all come from a female donor with papillary thyroid cancer or a benign thyroid nodule (not recorded which). Some clones in this sample may be carry-over from other donors' samples.

The CDR3 DNA follows: TGTGCCAGCAGCCCCTTGACTAGCGGAGCCCACAATGAGCAGTTCTTC. It yields the protein CASSPLTSGAHNEQFF. The chain combines TRBV7-6 with TRBJ2-1; TRBD2 aligns across 9 bases. The CDR3 is 16 amino acids. Germline CDR1 and CDR2: SGHVS and FNYEAQ. Trimming removed 5 bases from V and 5 bases from J; junction bases left unmatched: 10.

This clone was seen a single time. The chain carries TRBV11-1 and TRBJ2-3; 11 bases are shared with TRBD1. V was clipped by 5 bases and J by 0 bases; unmatched bases: 4. The CDR3 loop spans 16 amino acids. Germline CDR1 and CDR2: SGHAT and FQDESV (reference sequence). The CDR3 DNA reads as TGTGCCAGCAGCGGAGGGACAGGGGGAAGCACAGATACGCAGTATTTT. It codes for CASSGGTGGSTDTQYF.

The chain employs TRBV28 and TRBJ2-1; D call uncertain. CDR1 and CDR2 from the germline V gene are MDHEN and SYDVKM. The CDR3 loop spans 16 amino acids. Trimming cost V 7 bases and J 0 bases, with 16 bases left between them. As DNA, the CDR3 is TGTGCCAGCAAGGGATACCAATCCAGCTCCTACAATGAGCAGTTCTTC. The encoded protein is CASKGYQSSSYNEQFF.

This clone was observed at least ten times. The chain uses TRBV20-1 and TRBJ2-1, with a tentative D call TRBD2 (6 bases). Trimming removed 4 bases from V and 4 bases from J, with 14 bases in between. The V gene's germline CDR1 is DFQATT and CDR2 SNEGSKA (reference sequence). The CDR3 totals 14 residues. The CDR3 loop reads CSAKRAEGYNEQFF. DNA of the CDR3: TGCAGTGCTAAGAGAGCGGAGGGTTACAATGAGCAGTTCTTC.

CDR3 bases: TGTGCCAGCAGCCCTACCGGGGGGGCTTCACCCCTCCACTTT. This codes for CASSPTGGASPLHF. The chain employs TRBV2 and TRBJ1-6, with D perhaps matching TRBD1 (6 bases). The CDR3 has 14 amino acids. V was pared by 6 bases and J by 9 bases, with 15 bases between. Germline CDR1 is SNHLY and CDR2 is FYNNEI.

This clone appeared a few times. The chain joins TRBV19 to TRBJ2-3, with D uncertain. V was cut by 6 bases and J by 1 base, with 11 bases left in between. This CDR3 is built from 14 residues. CDR1 and CDR2 (germline): LNHDA, SQIVND (reference sequence). In DNA form, the CDR3 reads TGTGCCAGTAGGCTGGGTTCTGGCACAGATACGCAGTATTTT. Its protein product is CASRLGSGTDTQYF.

This clone was seen ten or more times. The V and J genes are TRBV12-3 or TRBV12-4 and TRBJ2-1; D is ambiguous. The CDR3 loop spans 12 amino acids. V was shortened by 5 bases and J by 6 bases, with 8 bases between the two germline ends. CDR3: CASSPTINEQFF. The CDR3 coding sequence is TGTGCCAGCAGTCCCACAATCAATGAGCAGTTCTTC.

This clone was counted ten times or more. V is TRBV10-3 and J is TRBJ2-2; the match to TRBD2 covers 7 bases. Trimming cost V 10 bases and J 3 bases; bases outside gene matches: 11. This CDR3 is 15 amino acids long. Germline lookup yields CDR1 ENHRY and CDR2 SYGVKD. The CDR3 bases are TGTGCCACCCGAAGCGGGACTTCGGACACCGGGGAGCTGTTTTTT. It codes for CATRSGTSDTGELFF.

The genes are TRBV5-1 and TRBJ2-7, with TRBD2 as a possible D gene (5 bases). V gave up 6 bases and J gave up 4 bases, with 14 bases separating them. The CDR3 covers 13 residues. CDR1 is SGHRS, CDR2 YFSETQ, per germline. CDR3 protein: CASNLDFTYEQYF. In DNA form, the CDR3 reads TGCGCCAGCAACCTGGACTTCACGTACGAGCAGTACTTC.

The J gene is TRBJ1-5, the V gene TRBV7-2; D perhaps matches TRBD1 (5 bases). Germline lookup yields CDR1 SGHTA and CDR2 FQGNSA. V lost 3 bases to trimming and J lost 4 bases, with 10 bases between them. The CDR3 totals 14 residues. CDR3 DNA sequence: TGTGCCAGCAGCTTGACGGGACTAAATCAGCCCCAGCATTTT. This sequence encodes CASSLTGLNQPQHF.

This clone was counted only a few times. The chain uses TRBV15 and TRBJ2-7; TRBD1 matches 11 bases. This CDR3 spans 15 amino acids. From germline, CDR1 is LNHNV and CDR2 YYDKDF (reference sequence). V was pared by 3 bases and J by 6 bases, with 7 bases of the junction left unmatched. This CDR3 is CATSSYTGQGVEQYF. CDR3 in DNA: TGTGCCACCAGCAGTTATACGGGACAGGGGGTCGAGCAGTACTTC.

There are a few counts of this clone. The J gene is TRBJ1-1, the V gene TRBV6-6; a possible D gene is TRBD1 (5 bases). Germline V lookup: CDR1 MNHNY, CDR2 SVGAGI (reference sequence). V was clipped by 0 bases and J by 5 bases, with 10 bases between them. The CDR3 sequence is 14 residues long. CDR3 sequence: CASSYSGGATEAFF. CDR3 DNA: TGTGCCAGCAGTTACTCGGGAGGGGCAACTGAAGCTTTCTTT.